This T cell receptor beta chain is drawn from a study of identifying expanded T cells in peripheral blood. Study-wide points: About 1.2 clones differed between technical replicates, versus about 16 and 19 over time. Across healthy donors, higher total template counts meant significantly greater roughly 2-week count variance.

Clones were sequenced by immunoSEQ multiplex PCR, and TCRdb holds only the in-frame ones, with some missing. The sample holds under 90,000 clones, 89% seen once. Trimming cost V 4 bases and J 3 bases, with 19 bases left between them. CDR3 size: 15 residues. Germline CDR1 is SQVTM and CDR2 is ANQGSEA. This clone has a single count. Its matching antigen is unknown. No infections or other immune events were documented during collection. The chain links TRBV29-1 to TRBJ2-7; either TRBD1 or TRBD2 may supply D (5 bases each). This receptor was taken from a person aged 18 to 75 in good health. The specimen was blood. The CDR3 DNA is TGCAGCGTTGCCGGGATCCTAGACAGCCGCTACGAGCAGTACTTC. It yields the protein CSVAGILDSRYEQYF.